Below, one TCR beta chain is given with its context. The junction does not match germline at one end; this may be a read error. These data belong to a study of blood T cell repertoires in COVID-19. In the study overall: COVID-19 samples from acute and convalescent phases originated in the United States, Italy and Spain.

As originally analysed: How many nucleated cells were present was estimated from reference gene primer amplification. TCRdb's copy holds only in-frame clones and misses some; the assay was immunoSEQ multiplex PCR. D and trimming were read from the DNA, whereas the V and J calls and clone size are those reported in that table. The sample includes almost 65,000 clones, more than 70% of them seen just once. Researchers sorted participants into cohorts using their self-reported clinical history. Symptom resolution, clearance, or two negative PCRs marked donors in Cohort 3 as recovered. The TCR was taken from a woman aged 35 to 49 who had recovered from COVID-19. The sample consisted of PBMCs or T cells enriched from blood (not recorded which).

The CDR3 nucleotides read TGTGCCAGCAGATTAGGGGGCACTGGAAACACCATATATTTT. Its translation is CASRLGGTGNTIYF. The rearrangement links TRBV7-6 to TRBJ1-3, with 7 bases lining up with TRBD1. Germline values: CDR1 SGHVS, CDR2 FNYEAQ. CDR3 size: 14 residues.